This T cell receptor beta chain was recovered during a study of blood T cell repertoires in COVID-19. Study-wide context: COVID-19 samples from acute and convalescent phases originated in the United States, Italy and Spain. T cells, B-cell-depleted T cells, or PBMCs provided the cDNA or gDNA that served as material.

Seattle enrolled patients during active infection and tracked them longitudinally. The germline CDR1 and CDR2 sequences are SGHKS and YYEKEE (reference sequence). CDR3 size: 16 residues. The V and J ends lost 4 bases and 3 bases, in that order; junction bases with no gene match: 4. Original analysis: Reference gene primer amplification gave estimated nucleated cell counts. Sequencing used immunoSEQ multiplex PCR; TCRdb keeps in-frame clones, though not all of them. The V and J calls and the clone size are those of that table, but D and trimming were determined from the DNA. The repertoire holds fewer than 300,000 clones, with around 89% as singletons.

V is TRBV5-5 and J is TRBJ2-3, with 14 bases lining up with TRBD2. The TCR comes from a woman in her forties or fifties with COVID-19, enrolled during active disease. Sequencing used peripheral blood. The DNA for the CDR3 is TGTGCCAGCAGCCTGGGACTAGCGGGAGCGACAGATACGCAGTATTTT. Translation gives CASSLGLAGATDTQYF.